This T cell receptor (beta chain) was recovered during a study of OX40 agonist ivuxolimab in advanced cancers. Context from the whole study: Ivuxolimab, which targeted the costimulatory receptor OX40 (CD134), was an agonistic, fully human IgG2 monoclonal antibody. Intravenous ivuxolimab was administered to patients every 2 weeks at six dose levels: 0.01, 0.1, 0.3, 1.5, 3 and 10 mg/kg. Of the roughly 52 dose-escalation patients, hepatocellular carcinoma was present in 19, melanoma in some 15, renal cell carcinoma in 9 and head and neck cancer in 9. A male proportion of about 79% and a mean age of 60 years, ranging from about 23 to 79, were recorded for the dose-escalation cohort. Prior anti-PD-1, anti-PD-L1 or anti-CTLA-4 therapy was permitted, and checkpoint inhibitors had been received by about 37% of dose-escalation patients. Partial responses were achieved by three dose-escalation patients, of whom one had hepatocellular carcinoma and two had cutaneous melanoma. The point of sequencing TCRbeta in the periphery was to test whether ivuxolimab changed TCR sequence diversity and drove clonal T-cell expansion. The paper describes the monotherapy dose-escalation part (N = 52 patients) of the phase I trial of ivuxolimab.

On the study overall, not on this receptor specifically: At doses of 0.1 to 3.0 mg/kg, clonal expansion of both CD4+ and CD8+ T cells in blood was seen between baseline and week 6. After ivuxolimab, expanded clones were on average more numerous among CD8+ T cells than among CD4+ T cells. Partial responders in the 0.1-3.0 mg/kg groups had among the lowest normalized peripheral clonal expansion, especially among CD8+ T cells. The antigen specificity of the peripheral T cells that underwent clonal expansion was not determined. Low levels of normalized T-cell clonal expansion were also seen in some patients who did not respond.

Based on the germline V gene, the CDR1 and CDR2 sequences are SGHRS and YFSETQ. Deletion took 0 bases off V and 3 bases off J, with a span of 10 bases between the germline ends. The CDR3, from cysteine to phenylalanine, totals 15 residues. The CDR3 DNA has 45 bases and is translated from base 1. Concerning this clone: Its antigen is currently not known. No base quality information exists; no much larger clone differs at one position.

Genomic DNA was isolated from the sorted cells so that the TCRbeta CDR3 region could be sequenced. TCRbeta CDR3 regions were sequenced using the immunoSEQ Assay. The source is immuneACCESS, and TCRdb retained only in-frame sequences with V and J called. Part of the clones is not carried over; for the studies checked, unresolved V genes explain less than half of this, and the remainder is unexplained. Recorded for this sample are about 70,000 clones; roughly four fifths of them occurred a single time. The ten largest clones capture 4% to 6% of the sample. The trial excluded patients who had a history of autoimmune disease or were on systemic immunosuppression. Peripheral blood for TCR sequencing was collected from all dose cohorts at baseline, on cycle 4 day 1, and on cycle 7 day 1. The samples were taken from a phase I, first-in-human, multicenter, open-label dose-escalation trial of ivuxolimab. The trial enrolled adults with locally advanced or metastatic head and neck squamous cell, hepatocellular, melanoma or renal cell carcinoma. CD4+ and CD8+ T cells were sorted separately from peripheral blood before TCR sequencing.

This clonotype was sampled from an adult with an advanced solid tumor such as melanoma, head and neck, liver or kidney cancer. The chain is made from TRBV5-1 and TRBJ2-1; the D gene cannot be resolved reliably. The material sequenced was CD4+ or CD8+ T cells sorted from blood, taken in a trial of the OX40 agonist ivuxolimab. The CDR3 protein is CASSLGGDLYNEQFF. The DNA reads TGCGCCAGCAGCTTGGGAGGAGACCTCTACAATGAGCAGTTCTTC.